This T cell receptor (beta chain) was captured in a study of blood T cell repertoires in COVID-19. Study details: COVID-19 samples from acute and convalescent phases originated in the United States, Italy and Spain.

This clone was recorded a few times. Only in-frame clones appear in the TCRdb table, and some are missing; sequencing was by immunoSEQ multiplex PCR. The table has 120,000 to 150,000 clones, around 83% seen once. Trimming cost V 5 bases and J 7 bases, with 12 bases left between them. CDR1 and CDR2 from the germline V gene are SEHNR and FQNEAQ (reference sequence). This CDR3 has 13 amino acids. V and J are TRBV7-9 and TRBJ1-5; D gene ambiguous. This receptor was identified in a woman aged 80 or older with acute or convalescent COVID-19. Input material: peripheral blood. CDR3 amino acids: CASSHGVGQPQHF. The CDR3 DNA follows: TGTGCCAGCAGCCACGGGGTAGGGCAGCCCCAGCATTTT.